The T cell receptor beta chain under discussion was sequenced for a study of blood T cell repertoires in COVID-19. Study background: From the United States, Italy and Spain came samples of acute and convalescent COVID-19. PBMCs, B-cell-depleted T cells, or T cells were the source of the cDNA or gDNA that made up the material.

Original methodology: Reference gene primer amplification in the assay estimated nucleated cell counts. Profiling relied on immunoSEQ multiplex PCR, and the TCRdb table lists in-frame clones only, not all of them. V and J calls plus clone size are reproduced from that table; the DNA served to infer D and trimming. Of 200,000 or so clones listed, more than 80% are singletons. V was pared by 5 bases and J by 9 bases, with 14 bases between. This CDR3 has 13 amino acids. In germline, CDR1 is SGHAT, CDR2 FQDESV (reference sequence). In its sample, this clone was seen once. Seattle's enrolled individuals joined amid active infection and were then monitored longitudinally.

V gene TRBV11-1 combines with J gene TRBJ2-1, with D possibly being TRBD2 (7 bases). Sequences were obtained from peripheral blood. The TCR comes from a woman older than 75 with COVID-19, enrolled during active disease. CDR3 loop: CASSLGGGGEQFF. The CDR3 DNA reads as TGTGCCAGCAGCCTCGGGGGCGGGGGTGAGCAGTTCTTC.